This section outlines one T cell receptor beta chain sequence together with its context. Its target is unknown. The data were taken from a study of shared clonotypes between healthy human individuals. Each subset's genomic DNA was split evenly across several immunoSEQ plates. The assay was immunoSEQ multiplex PCR, and TCRdb's table has in-frame clones only and misses some. The sample holds approximately 1.5 million clones, around 98.5% seen once. The V gene lost 2 bases and the J gene lost 5 bases, with 13 bases spanning the gap. CDR1 is SGDLS and CDR2 is YYNGEE in the germline V gene. This CDR3 comprises 15 residues. Study-wide results and caveats: Across subsets, estimated richness was generally greater for naive than for memory populations.

The source material was naive CD4+ T cells sorted from blood. Subset reported: CD45RA+ positively selected. The TCR originated in a young man in good health. V and J are TRBV9 and TRBJ2-2, with D possibly being TRBD2 (6 bases). CDR3 coding DNA: TGTGCCAGCAGCGTTGGCGGGACGGGGACCGGGGAGCTGTTTTTT. This translates into CASSVGGTGTGELFF. The entire variable domain, with the rest obtained from reference TRBV9 and TRBJ2-2, is as follows: DSGVTQTPKHLITATGQRVTLRCSPRSGDLSVYWYQQSLDQGLQFLIQYYNGEERAKGNILERFSAQQFPDLHSELNLSSLELGDSALYFCASSVGGTGTGELFFGEGSRLTVL.